The sequence of this TCR beta chain was determined in a study of cytomegalovirus exposure and HLA in healthy donors. The PCR contained 60 Vbeta and 13 Jbeta primers. Assay used: immunoSEQ multiplex PCR; TCRdb lists only in-frame clones, some missing. Reported are 200,000 to 250,000 clones; the ten largest clones contain about 0.9%. On this clone itself: Its antigen is not identified.

General study results and limits: DRB1 had the most TCR associations and HLA-C the fewest, a later analysis found, with rates varying by HLA locus. In vitro checks showed that a few CMV-associated chains really do target CMV antigens.

Input material: PBMCs. The sequence came from a woman in her twenties or thirties in good health and CMV-seropositive.

In nucleotides, the CDR3 is TGTGCCAGTAGTATTAATATGGGCGAAGCTTTCTTT. Its translation is CASSINMGEAFF. J is TRBJ1-1 and V is TRBV19; D remains unclear. Trimming stripped 3 bases from V and 8 bases from J, with 10 bases between. CDR3 length equals 12 residues. Germline V gene lookup returns CDR1 LNHDA and CDR2 SQIVND (reference sequence).